The 12 T cell receptor beta chains in this list originate from one sample, sequenced in a study of cytomegalovirus exposure and HLA in healthy donors. The PCR employed 60 Vbeta primers together with 13 Jbeta primers. Only in-frame clones appear in the TCRdb table, and some are missing; sequencing was by immunoSEQ multiplex PCR. This table has 150,000 to 200,000 clones, roughly 83% appearing once. The sample taken for sequencing was PBMCs. The receptor source for this set is a woman in her fifties or sixties in good health and CMV-seronegative.

The chain recombines TRBV19 with TRBJ1-1; D is perhaps TRBD1 (6 bases). Between the trimmed V and J ends, which lost 4 bases and 6 bases, there was a span of 18 bases. Germline V CDR1 and CDR2: LNHDA, SQIVND (reference sequence). The CDR3 is 15 residues long. This chain's CDR3 is CASSRGGRGSAEAFF. CDR3 DNA sequence: TGTGCCAGTAGTAGGGGTGGCAGGGGCTCGGCTGAAGCTTTCTTT.

This chain joins TRBV28 and TRBJ2-2; 8 bases are a match to TRBD2. Germline CDR1 reads MDHEN; CDR2 reads SYDVKM. Unmatched junction bases numbered 3, after V lost 8 bases and J lost 4 bases. The CDR3 contains 13 residues. The CDR3 DNA is TGTGCCAGCCGTCGGGGGGGCACCGGGGAGCTGTTTTTT. Protein sequence: CASRRGGTGELFF. The complete variable domain, with remaining parts taken from reference TRBV28 and TRBJ2-2, reads DVKVTQSSRYLVKRTGEKVFLECVQDMDHENMFWYRQDPGLGLRLIYFSYDVKMKEKGDIPEGYSVSREKKERFSLILESASTNQTSMYLCASRRGGTGELFFGEGSRLTVL.

This clone has only a few counts. The rearrangement joins TRBV19 to TRBJ2-1; TRBD2 agrees at 7 bases. The CDR3 runs 18 residues. Per germline, CDR1 LNHDA and CDR2 SQIVND (reference sequence). Trimming at V came to 3 bases and at J to 7 bases, leaving 18 bases not matched to a gene. CDR3 sequence (DNA): TGTGCCAGTAGTATTATCGGGGGGTTCGGAGTCTCCGATAATGAGCAGTTCTTC. Translated, it gives CASSIIGGFGVSDNEQFF.

The J gene is TRBJ2-7, the V gene TRBV5-4; TRBD1 aligns across 8 bases. Trimming removed 5 bases from V and 6 bases from J; junction bases left unmatched: 13. The CDR3 has 15 amino acids. Per the germline V gene, CDR1 is SGHNT and CDR2 is YYREEE (reference sequence). CDR3 sequence (DNA): TGTGCCAGCAGTTATGGGACAGGCCTTAACTCCGAGCAGTACTTC. Its protein is CASSYGTGLNSEQYF.

The rearrangement links TRBV7-2 to TRBJ2-1, with a weak D call TRBD2 (6 bases). There are 14 residues in the CDR3. The V end lost 0 bases, the J end lost 4 bases, and 7 bases lay between the germline ends. Per germline, CDR1 SGHTA and CDR2 FQGNSA. Here the CDR3 reads CASSLAGGYNEQFF. CDR3 DNA sequence: TGTGCCAGCAGCTTAGCGGGAGGATACAATGAGCAGTTCTTC.

V and J are TRBV7-2 and TRBJ1-2, with D maybe TRBD1 (6 bases). Germline V gene data show CDR1 as SGHTA and CDR2 as FQGNSA. This CDR3 is 14 amino acids long. The V end lost 5 bases, the J end lost 1 base, and 11 bases lay between the germline ends. The CDR3 coding sequence is TGTGCCAGCAGCCAACAACAGGGTAACTATGGCTACACCTTC. It specifies CASSQQQGNYGYTF.

The CDR3 region has the DNA TGTGCCAGCCGTCGAACCGCTACCCATGAAAAACTGTTTTTT. This gives the protein CASRRTATHEKLFF. This chain joins TRBV2 and TRBJ1-4, with D hard to call. Trimming left V 8 bases short and J 6 bases short, with 16 bases between. The germline CDR1 and CDR2 sequences are SNHLY and FYNNEI. This CDR3 contains 14 residues.

The V call is TRBV19, the J call TRBJ2-7, with D perhaps TRBD1 (5 bases). Per the germline V gene, CDR1 is LNHDA and CDR2 is SQIVND (reference sequence). Trimming stripped 6 bases from V and 3 bases from J, with 18 bases between. The CDR3 totals 15 residues. The CDR3: CASSSADSPIYEQYF. The CDR3 DNA reads TGTGCCAGTAGCTCCGCTGACAGTCCAATCTACGAGCAGTACTTC.

The chain recombines TRBV7-9 with TRBJ2-1; TRBD1 matches 11 bases. Looked up from germline, CDR1 is SEHNR and CDR2 is FQNEAQ (reference sequence). With 6 bases clipped from V and 6 bases from J, the junction kept 4 bases outside the gene matches. CDR3 size: 14 residues. The DNA of the CDR3 is TGTGCCAGCAGAGGGGGGACAGGGGGCAATGAGCAGTTCTTC. It encodes CASRGGTGGNEQFF.

This clone was found once. The chain carries TRBV5-4 and TRBJ2-2; D may be TRBD1 (6 bases). V lost 0 bases to trimming and J lost 1 base, with 7 bases between them. The CDR3 is 15 residues long. Germline V gene lookup returns CDR1 SGHNT and CDR2 YYREEE (reference sequence). The CDR3 is CASSLDRVNTGELFF. The CDR3 DNA sequence: TGTGCCAGCAGCTTGGACAGGGTGAACACCGGGGAGCTGTTTTTT.

This CDR3 is CASSLRGGYVTEAFF. Written as DNA, the CDR3 is TGTGCCAGCAGCTTGAGGGGTGGATACGTCACTGAAGCTTTCTTT. V and J are TRBV5-6 and TRBJ1-1; tentative D call: TRBD1 (5 bases). CDR1 SGHDT and CDR2 YYEEEE come from the germline V gene. V lost 1 base and J 4 bases, leaving 14 bases between the germline ends. The CDR3 consists of 15 residues.

The rearrangement links TRBV6-1 to TRBJ2-3; TRBD2 might be the D (7 bases). This CDR3 comprises 14 residues. V was shortened by 4 bases and J by 3 bases, with 11 bases between the two germline ends. Germline V lookup: CDR1 MNHNS, CDR2 SASEGT. The CDR3 nucleotides read TGTGCCAGCAGTGTTAAGGGGGGGACAGATACGCAGTATTTT. It yields the protein CASSVKGGTDTQYF.